Detailed here is one TCR beta chain. Its antigen is not identified. The source of the sample is a study of PD-1 blockade in classical Hodgkin lymphoma. General study findings and limits: When set against healthy donors, newly diagnosed patients were reported to show lower baseline TCR diversity.

Sequencing was performed with immunoSEQ multiplex PCR; in TCRdb, only in-frame clones are kept and a portion is missing. The sample yields about 30,000 clones, around 71% seen once. The CDR3 has 13 amino acids. V was cut by 3 bases and J by 5 bases, with 10 bases left in between. Looked up from germline, CDR1 is SEHNR and CDR2 is FQNEAQ (reference sequence). No patient escaped relapse after autologous stem cell transplantation, and brentuximab vedotin exposure varied. Classifying best responses yielded complete response, partial response or progressive disease. This sequence joins TRBV7-9 and TRBJ1-2; a possible D gene is TRBD1 (5 bases). Material: peripheral blood mononuclear cells (PBMCs), obtained before the second cycle of nivolumab. This TCR derives from a human donor with classical Hodgkin lymphoma. The DNA for the CDR3 is TGTGCCAGCAGCTTCGGGACGGATTATGGCTACACCTTC. The encoded protein is CASSFGTDYGYTF.